The 26 T cell receptor beta chains below all came from one sample that was sequenced in a study of T cell responses to AZD1222 COVID-19 vaccine. TCRdb's table, derived via immunoSEQ multiplex PCR, lists solely in-frame clones and lacks some. The table has around 150,000 clones, around 88% seen once. Here the sequenced sample was peripheral blood, taken on day 0 of MenACWY control vaccination. The receptors originated from an adult in good health.

The V gene is TRBV7-9, the J gene TRBJ1-1; the D gene is possibly TRBD1 (6 bases). Germline values: CDR1 SEHNR, CDR2 FQNEAQ (reference sequence). The CDR3 length is 17 residues. With 6 bases removed from V and 0 bases from J, the gap between germline ends came to 20 bases. CDR3 residues: CASRPGGIQGLNTEAFF. CDR3 bases: TGTGCCAGCAGGCCGGGGGGGATACAGGGATTGAACACTGAAGCTTTCTTT.

The J gene is TRBJ1-6, the V gene TRBV3-1 (or the pseudogene TRBV3-2), with D possibly matching TRBD1 (5 bases). The CDR3 length is 16 residues. CDR1 and CDR2 from the germline V gene are LGHDT and YNNKEL (reference sequence). V gave up 0 bases and J gave up 9 bases, with 15 bases separating them. CDR3 region: CASSQDLPQGGSPLHF. As DNA, the CDR3 is TGTGCCAGCAGCCAAGACCTTCCTCAGGGCGGTTCACCCCTCCACTTT.

The chain recombines TRBV4-2 with TRBJ1-1, with D perhaps matching TRBD1 (5 bases). The CDR3 is made up of 15 amino acids. Germline V CDR1 and CDR2: LGHNA, YNFKEQ. V lost 0 bases and J lost 6, with 14 bases in between. This CDR3 reads CASSQEGRGGSEAFF. The DNA of the CDR3 is TGTGCCAGCAGCCAAGAAGGACGGGGCGGTTCTGAAGCTTTCTTT.

The CDR3 loop reads CASSYAGSPLHF. DNA of the CDR3: TGTGCCAGCAGCTACGCTGGGTCACCCCTCCACTTT. The V gene is TRBV12-3 or TRBV12-4, the J gene TRBJ1-6; D is ambiguous. This CDR3 spans 12 amino acids. V lost 6 bases and J lost 10, with 10 bases in between.

The chain employs TRBV7-2 and TRBJ1-6, with 8 nucleotides matching TRBD1. This CDR3 has 15 amino acids. The ends lost 4 bases at V and 8 bases at J; junction bases unmatched: 7. Germline-derived CDR1 and CDR2 are SGHTA and FQGNSA. CDR3 nucleotide sequence: TGTGCCAGCAGCTCCCAACAGGGGGTGGATTCACCCCTCCACTTT. As protein: CASSSQQGVDSPLHF.

V and J are TRBV18 and TRBJ2-7, with 7 bases matching TRBD2. Germline V gene sequence: CDR1 KGHSH, CDR2 LQKENI. The CDR3 loop spans 16 amino acids. The ends lost 0 bases at V and 5 bases at J; junction bases unmatched: 10. CDR3 sequence: CASSPPGGLVQNEQYF. The CDR3, as DNA: TGTGCCAGCTCACCACCGGGAGGGCTAGTACAAAACGAGCAGTACTTC.

The J gene is TRBJ2-2, the V gene TRBV9, with TRBD2 as a possible D gene (6 bases). The V gene's germline CDR1 is SGDLS and CDR2 YYNGEE. This CDR3 region has 15 residues. V lost 0 bases and J 4 bases, leaving 10 bases between the germline ends. The CDR3 spells CASSVERLGTGELFF. The DNA of the CDR3 is TGTGCCAGCAGCGTAGAGAGACTAGGCACCGGGGAGCTGTTTTTT.

The chain recombines TRBV7-9 with TRBJ2-1, with 8 bases lining up with TRBD1. The germline V gene encodes CDR1 SEHNR and CDR2 FQNEAQ (reference sequence). The CDR3 contains 15 residues. Trimming took 1 base from V and 6 from J; bases not matched to a gene: 5. The CDR3 DNA follows: TGTGCCAGCAGCTTAGGGACAGGGAAATTCAATGAGCAGTTCTTC. Translating it yields CASSLGTGKFNEQFF.

The J gene is TRBJ1-1, the V gene TRBV7-2; D gene uncertain. Per the germline V gene, CDR1 is SGHTA and CDR2 is FQGNSA. With 5 bases removed from V and 6 bases from J, the gap between germline ends came to 16 bases. The CDR3 totals 14 residues. The CDR3 loop reads CASSPDLGRAEAFF. CDR3 DNA sequence: TGTGCCAGCAGCCCGGACCTGGGGAGGGCTGAAGCTTTCTTT. The full variable domain, its missing parts supplied by reference TRBV7-2 and TRBJ1-1, is GAGVSQSPSNKVTEKGKDVELRCDPISGHTALYWYRQSLGQGLEFLIYFQGNSAPDKSGLPSDRFSAERTGGSVSTLTIQRTQQEDSAVYLCASSPDLGRAEAFFGQGTRLTVV.

The chain combines TRBV9 with TRBJ1-1; D gene uncertain. V shed 0 bases and J shed 1 base, with 13 bases lying between them. This CDR3 has 16 amino acids. Germline CDR1 SGDLS, CDR2 YYNGEE. In nucleotides, the CDR3 is TGTGCCAGCAGCGTAGGGGCGTCGTGGGGGAACACTGAAGCTTTCTTT. This encodes CASSVGASWGNTEAFF. Full variable domain (missing parts from reference TRBV9 and TRBJ1-1): DSGVTQTPKHLITATGQRVTLRCSPRSGDLSVYWYQQSLDQGLQFLIQYYNGEERAKGNILERFSAQQFPDLHSELNLSSLELGDSALYFCASSVGASWGNTEAFFGQGTRLTVV.

The chain employs TRBV2 and TRBJ1-5; D is unclear. Germline values: CDR1 SNHLY, CDR2 FYNNEI. The CDR3 consists of 13 residues. Between the trimmed V and J ends, which lost 8 bases and 4 bases, there was a span of 12 bases. The CDR3 coding sequence is TGTGCCAGCCAGGACCTGAGGAATCAGCCCCAGCATTTT. Its translation: CASQDLRNQPQHF.

The rearrangement links TRBV6-2 or TRBV6-3 to TRBJ2-1; D is ambiguous. The V gene lost 3 bases and the J gene lost 0 bases, with 12 bases spanning the gap. The V gene's germline CDR1 is MNHEY and CDR2 SVGEGT. The CDR3 totals 16 residues. This CDR3 is CASSYHMASSYNEQFF. The CDR3 DNA is TGTGCCAGCAGTTATCATATGGCGAGCTCCTACAATGAGCAGTTCTTC.

The sample holds a few counts of this clone. The CDR3 DNA is TGTGCCAGCTCACCACTGAAATACAGCGTCGGAAACACCATATATTTT. Translating it yields CASSPLKYSVGNTIYF. The rearrangement uses TRBV18 and TRBJ1-3, with unresolved D. The CDR3 covers 16 residues. V dropped 1 base and J dropped 4 bases, with 14 bases sitting between them. CDR1 KGHSH and CDR2 LQKENI come from the germline V gene.

The chain carries TRBV5-1 and TRBJ2-1, with 14 bases lining up with TRBD2. The germline V gene has CDR1 SGHRS and CDR2 YFSETQ. V shed 4 bases and J 3 bases; nucleotides not matched to a gene: 24. The CDR3 length is 23 residues. The CDR3 loop reads CASSEAGTSGGSLTKKLYNEQFF. Here the CDR3 DNA reads TGCGCCAGCAGCGAGGCAGGGACTAGCGGGGGCTCACTGACAAAGAAGCTCTACAATGAGCAGTTCTTC. Together with reference TRBV5-1 and TRBJ2-1, the CDR3 gives the full variable domain: KAGVTQTPRYLIKTRGQQVTLSCSPISGHRSVSWYQQTPGQGLQFLFEYFSETQRNKGNFPGRFSGRQFSNSRSEMNVSTLELGDSALYLCASSEAGTSGGSLTKKLYNEQFFGPGTRLTVL.

CDR3 nucleotide sequence: TGTGCCAGCTCACCGGAACAGAACCTTAATCAGCCCCAGCATTTT. It is translated as CASSPEQNLNQPQHF. The genes are TRBV18 and TRBJ1-5; D call uncertain. The germline V gene has CDR1 KGHSH and CDR2 LQKENI. The CDR3 sequence is 15 residues long. Deletions cut 3 bases from V and 4 bases from J, with 13 bases between.

The V gene is TRBV10-3, the J gene TRBJ1-1; a weak D match, TRBD1 (5 bases). Germline V gene lookup returns CDR1 ENHRY and CDR2 SYGVKD. V gave up 6 bases and J gave up 1 base, with 9 bases separating them. The CDR3 totals 13 residues. The CDR3 reads CAIRRGENTEAFF. The CDR3 DNA is TGTGCCATCAGGCGAGGGGAGAACACTGAAGCTTTCTTT.

This sequence joins TRBV11-1 and TRBJ2-7; perhaps TRBD1 as D (6 bases). The CDR3 spans 13 residues. Deletions cut 3 bases from V and 4 bases from J, with 10 bases between. Germline V CDR1 and CDR2: SGHAT, FQDESV (reference sequence). The CDR3 sequence is CASSFYREYEQYF. The CDR3 DNA sequence: TGTGCCAGCAGCTTTTACAGGGAGTACGAGCAGTACTTC.

The genes are TRBV27 and TRBJ2-7; 11 bases match TRBD1. Germline V gene sequence: CDR1 MNHEY, CDR2 SMNVEV (reference sequence). V shed 5 bases, J shed 2 bases, and the junction held 5 bases outside the gene matches. The length of the CDR3 is 15 residues. CDR3 loop: CASSPGQGETYEQYF. For the CDR3, the DNA is TGTGCCAGCAGTCCGGGACAGGGGGAAACCTACGAGCAGTACTTC.

The V gene is TRBV18, the J gene TRBJ1-1; D may be TRBD1 (6 bases). Trimming removed 3 bases from V and 1 base from J, with 12 bases in between. The CDR3 loop spans 15 amino acids. The germline CDR1 and CDR2 sequences are KGHSH and LQKENI. The CDR3: CASSPSQGRNTEAFF. CDR3 nucleotide sequence: TGTGCCAGCTCACCTTCTCAGGGGAGGAACACTGAAGCTTTCTTT.

The chain couples TRBV28 to TRBJ2-7, with 7 bases aligning to TRBD2. The CDR3 covers 16 residues. From germline, CDR1 is MDHEN and CDR2 SYDVKM. With 7 bases clipped from V and 7 bases from J, the junction kept 19 bases outside the gene matches. For the CDR3, the DNA is TGTGCCAGCACACTCCGGGACTACTTCCGTTTAGGGGAGCAGTACTTC. Its translation is CASTLRDYFRLGEQYF.

This rearrangement joins TRBV2 to TRBJ2-1, with TRBD1 matching over 10 bases. The CDR3 is made up of 14 amino acids. From germline, CDR1 is SNHLY and CDR2 FYNNEI. The V segment lost 5 bases and the J segment 10 bases; nucleotides outside the gene matches: 8. The CDR3 DNA reads as TGTGCCAGCAGTCGGGACAGGGGCCGATGGGAGCAGTTCTTC. It translates to CASSRDRGRWEQFF.

The chain carries TRBV7-2 and TRBJ2-5, with D tentatively TRBD2 (5 bases). Trimming stripped 4 bases from V and 2 bases from J, with 14 bases between. The CDR3 runs to 15 residues. CDR1 and CDR2 (germline): SGHTA, FQGNSA. DNA of the CDR3: TGTGCCAGCAGCTCCGAGGGCCGACGGCAAGAGACCCAGTACTTC. It translates to CASSSEGRRQETQYF.

The chain joins TRBV3-1 (or the pseudogene TRBV3-2) to TRBJ1-1, with a weak D call TRBD1 (5 bases). This CDR3 contains 12 residues. The germline V gene has CDR1 LGHDT and CDR2 YNNKEL (reference sequence). Deletions cut 8 bases from V and 10 bases from J, with 17 bases between. This CDR3 is CASSNQGLGAFF. CDR3 DNA: TGTGCCAGCTCTAACCAGGGCCTGGGAGCTTTCTTT.

This clone has a handful of counts. The sample contains more than one DNA sequence encoding this CDR3. This sequence joins TRBV5-5 and TRBJ1-1, with 9 bases identical to TRBD1. After removal of 4 bases from V and 4 bases from J, the junction contained 2 bases not matched to a gene. CDR3 length: 13 amino acids. The germline gives CDR1 SGHKS, CDR2 YYEKEE (reference sequence). The CDR3 nucleotides read TGTGCCAGCAGCCCGGACAGGGGCACTGAAGCTTTCTTT. Its translation: CASSPDRGTEAFF.

The chain employs TRBV28 and TRBJ1-1; 8 bases fit TRBD1. V trimming: 6 bases; J trimming: 6 bases; junction bases outside the gene matches: 9. Germline assignment: CDR1 MDHEN and CDR2 SYDVKM. The CDR3 has 14 amino acids. CDR3 nucleotides: TGTGCCAGCAGATCTGACAGGGGATTCGCTGAAGCTTTCTTT. Its protein product is CASRSDRGFAEAFF.

The CDR3 loop is CASRKTGGAYEQYF. In nucleotides, the CDR3 is TGTGCCAGCCGCAAGACAGGGGGCGCATACGAGCAGTACTTC. The gene calls are TRBV5-5 and TRBJ2-7; 10 bases map to TRBD1. In germline, CDR1 is SGHKS, CDR2 YYEKEE (reference sequence). J gave up 4 bases and V 7 bases, and 8 bases lay outside the gene matches. This CDR3 has 14 residues.